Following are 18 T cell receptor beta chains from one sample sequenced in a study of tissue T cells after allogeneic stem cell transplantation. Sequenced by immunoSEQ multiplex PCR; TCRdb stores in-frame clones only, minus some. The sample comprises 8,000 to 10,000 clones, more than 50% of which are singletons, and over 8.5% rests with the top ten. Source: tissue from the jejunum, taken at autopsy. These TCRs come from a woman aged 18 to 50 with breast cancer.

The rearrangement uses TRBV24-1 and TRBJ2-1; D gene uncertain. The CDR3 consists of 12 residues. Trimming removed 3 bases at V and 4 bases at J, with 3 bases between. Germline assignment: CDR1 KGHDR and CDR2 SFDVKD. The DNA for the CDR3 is TGTGCCACCAGTGATGAATACAATGAGCAGTTCTTC. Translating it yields CATSDEYNEQFF.

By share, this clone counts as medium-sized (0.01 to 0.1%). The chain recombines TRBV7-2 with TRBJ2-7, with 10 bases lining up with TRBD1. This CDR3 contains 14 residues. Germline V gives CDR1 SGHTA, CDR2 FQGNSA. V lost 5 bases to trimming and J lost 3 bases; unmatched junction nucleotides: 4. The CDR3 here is CASSIGTGVYEQYF. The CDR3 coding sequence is TGTGCCAGCAGCATCGGGACAGGGGTCTACGAGCAGTACTTC.

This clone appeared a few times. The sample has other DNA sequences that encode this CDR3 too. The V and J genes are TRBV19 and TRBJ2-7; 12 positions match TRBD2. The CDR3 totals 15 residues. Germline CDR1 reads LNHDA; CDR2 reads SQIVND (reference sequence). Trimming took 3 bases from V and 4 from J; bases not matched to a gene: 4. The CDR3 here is CASSIGLAGTYEQYF. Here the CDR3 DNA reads TGTGCCAGTAGTATCGGACTAGCGGGAACTTACGAGCAGTACTTC.

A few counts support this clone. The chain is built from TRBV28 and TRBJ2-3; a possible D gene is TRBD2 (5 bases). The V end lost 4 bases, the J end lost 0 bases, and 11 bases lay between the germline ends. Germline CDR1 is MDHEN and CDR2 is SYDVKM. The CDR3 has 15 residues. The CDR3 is CASSSTGISTDTQYF. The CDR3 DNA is TGTGCCAGCAGTTCAACCGGGATCAGCACAGATACGCAGTATTTT.

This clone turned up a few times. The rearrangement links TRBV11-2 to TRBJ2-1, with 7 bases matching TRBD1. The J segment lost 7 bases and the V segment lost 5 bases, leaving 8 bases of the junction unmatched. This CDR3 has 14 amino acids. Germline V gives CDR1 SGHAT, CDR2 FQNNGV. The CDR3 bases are TGTGCCAGCAGCCTTGGGACAGACCCAAATGAGCAGTTCTTC. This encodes CASSLGTDPNEQFF.

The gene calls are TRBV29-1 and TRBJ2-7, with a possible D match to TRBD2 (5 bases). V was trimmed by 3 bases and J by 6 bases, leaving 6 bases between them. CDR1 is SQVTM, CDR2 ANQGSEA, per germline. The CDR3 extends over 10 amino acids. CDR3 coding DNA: TGCAGCGTTGAGGGGAGCGAGCAGTACTTC. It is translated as CSVEGSEQYF.

The CDR3: CASSEFGGQADEKLFF. The CDR3 region has the DNA TGTGCCAGCAGTGAATTCGGAGGACAGGCGGATGAAAAACTGTTTTTT. The chain is built from TRBV2 and TRBJ1-4; 7 bases fit TRBD1. Per the germline V gene, CDR1 is SNHLY and CDR2 is FYNNEI. V lost 2 bases and J lost 6; bases outside the gene matches: 9. This CDR3 contains 16 residues.

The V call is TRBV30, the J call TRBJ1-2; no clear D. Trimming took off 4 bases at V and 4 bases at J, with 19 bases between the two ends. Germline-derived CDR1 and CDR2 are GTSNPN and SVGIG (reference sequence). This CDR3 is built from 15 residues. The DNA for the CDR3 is TGTGCCTGGACGACCGGGCCGACGGGCTCCTATGGCTACACCTTC. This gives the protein CAWTTGPTGSYGYTF. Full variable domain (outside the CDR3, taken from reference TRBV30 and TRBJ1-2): SQTIHQWPATLVQPVGSPLSLECTVEGTSNPNLYWYRQAAGRGLQLLFYSVGIGQISSEVPQNLSASRPQDRQFILSSKKLLLSDSGFYLCAWTTGPTGSYGYTFGSGTRLTVV.

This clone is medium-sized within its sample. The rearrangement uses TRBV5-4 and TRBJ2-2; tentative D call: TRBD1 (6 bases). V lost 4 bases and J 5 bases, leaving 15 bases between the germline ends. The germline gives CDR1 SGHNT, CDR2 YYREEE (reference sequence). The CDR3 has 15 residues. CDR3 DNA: TGTGCCAGCAGCAAAGACAGGTTCATTACCGGGGAGCTGTTTTTT. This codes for CASSKDRFITGELFF.

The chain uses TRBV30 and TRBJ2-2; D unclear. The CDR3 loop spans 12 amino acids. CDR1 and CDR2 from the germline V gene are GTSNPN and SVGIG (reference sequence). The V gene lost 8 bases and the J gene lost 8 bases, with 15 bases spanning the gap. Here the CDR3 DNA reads TGTGCCCATGCACCCGGGCCGGGGGAGCTGTTTTTT. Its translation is CAHAPGPGELFF.

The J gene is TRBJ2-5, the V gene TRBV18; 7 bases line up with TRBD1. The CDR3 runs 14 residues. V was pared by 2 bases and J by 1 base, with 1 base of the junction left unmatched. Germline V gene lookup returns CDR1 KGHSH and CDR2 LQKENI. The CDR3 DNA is TGTGCCAGCTCACCAAACAGGGGCCAAGAGACCCAGTACTTC. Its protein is CASSPNRGQETQYF.

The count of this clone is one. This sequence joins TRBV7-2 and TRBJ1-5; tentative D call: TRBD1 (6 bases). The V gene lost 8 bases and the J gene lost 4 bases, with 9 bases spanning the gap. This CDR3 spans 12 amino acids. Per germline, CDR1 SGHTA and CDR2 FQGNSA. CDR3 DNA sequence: TGTGCCAGCGGTCAGGGGAATCAGCCCCAGCATTTT. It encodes CASGQGNQPQHF.

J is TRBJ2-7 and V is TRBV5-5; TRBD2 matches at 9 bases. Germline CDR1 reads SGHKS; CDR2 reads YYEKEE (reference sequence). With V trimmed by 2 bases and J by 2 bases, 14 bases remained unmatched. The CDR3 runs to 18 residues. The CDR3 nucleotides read TGTGCCAGCAGCTTTTGGTTCGCGAGCGGGGGGCGAGCCTACGAGCAGTACTTC. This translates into CASSFWFASGGRAYEQYF.

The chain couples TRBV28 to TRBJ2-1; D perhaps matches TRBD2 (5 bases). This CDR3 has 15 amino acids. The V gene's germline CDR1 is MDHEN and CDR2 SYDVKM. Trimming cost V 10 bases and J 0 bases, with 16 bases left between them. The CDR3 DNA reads TGTGCCACTCAAGCGGCGAAAAGCTCCTACAATGAGCAGTTCTTC. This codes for CATQAAKSSYNEQFF.

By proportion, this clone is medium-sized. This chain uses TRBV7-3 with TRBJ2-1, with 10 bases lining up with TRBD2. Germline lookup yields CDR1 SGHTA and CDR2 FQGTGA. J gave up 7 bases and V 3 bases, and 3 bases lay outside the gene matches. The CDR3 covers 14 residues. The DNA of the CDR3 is TGTGCCAGCAGCTTCCTAGCGGGAGATAATGAGCAGTTCTTC. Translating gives CASSFLAGDNEQFF.

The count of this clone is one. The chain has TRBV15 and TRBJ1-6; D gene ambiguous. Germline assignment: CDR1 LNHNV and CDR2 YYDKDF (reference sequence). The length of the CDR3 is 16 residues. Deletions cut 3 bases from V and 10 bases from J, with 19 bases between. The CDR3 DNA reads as TGTGCCACCAGCAGTTTACTCATGGGAAGTGTATCACCCCTCCACTTT. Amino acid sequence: CATSSLLMGSVSPLHF. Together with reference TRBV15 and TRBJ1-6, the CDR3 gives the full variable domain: DAMVIQNPRYQVTQFGKPVTLSCSQTLNHNVMYWYQQKSSQAPKLLFHYYDKDFNNEADTPDNFQSRRPNTSFCFLDIRSPGLGDTAMYLCATSSLLMGSVSPLHFGNGTRLTVT.

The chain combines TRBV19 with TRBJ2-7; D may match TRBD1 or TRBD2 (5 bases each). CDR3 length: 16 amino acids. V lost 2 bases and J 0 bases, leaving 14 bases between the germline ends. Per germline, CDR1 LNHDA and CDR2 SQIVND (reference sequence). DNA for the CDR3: TGTGCCAGTAGTATATCTTGGTGGGGGAGCTCCTACGAGCAGTACTTC. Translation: CASSISWWGSSYEQYF.

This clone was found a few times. CDR3: CASSLHTGTGDNSPLHF. CDR3 nucleotides: TGTGCCAGCAGTCTACACACCGGGACAGGGGATAATTCACCCCTCCACTTT. The chain links TRBV28 to TRBJ1-6; 10 bases line up with TRBD1. There are 17 residues in the CDR3. V lost 5 bases, J lost 5 bases, and 9 bases stayed unmatched. CDR1 and CDR2 from the germline V gene are MDHEN and SYDVKM.